This TCR beta chain appears in the sequencing data of a study of T cell responses to AZD1222 COVID-19 vaccine. This clone was recorded only once. Its antigen remains unidentified. Trimming shortened V by 4 bases and J by 6 bases, and 7 bases separated the two germline ends. Looked up from germline, CDR1 is SGHDN and CDR2 is FVKESK. This CDR3 comprises 12 residues. Method: immunoSEQ multiplex PCR; TCRdb's copy keeps in-frame clones and lacks some. The data show 95,000 to 150,000 clones, with approximately 90% seen just once and 4% to 4.5% held by the top ten. Study-level results: A rise in Spike-specific TCR breadth and depth followed two AZD1222 doses.

This receptor was obtained from an adult in good health. The chain has TRBV14 and TRBJ2-1; D remains unclear. Sequencing was performed on peripheral blood, taken on day 0 of AZD1222 vaccination. DNA of the CDR3: TGTGCCAGCAGCCTAGACATCAATGAGCAGTTCTTC. It encodes CASSLDINEQFF.